The source of this T cell receptor (beta chain) is a study of Ad26.COV2.S vaccination and SARS-CoV-2 variants. Sequencing used immunoSEQ multiplex PCR; TCRdb keeps in-frame clones, though not all of them. Of 400,000 to 500,000 clones detected, 70% to 90% appear once; the ten largest clones hold less than 4.5%. Regarding treatment: roughly 20 received Ad26.COV2.S at low or high dose, single or two shots; 5 received placebo; per-sample allocation not given. After the first vaccine or placebo injection, samples were drawn on day 63. Trimming cost V 5 bases and J 1 base, with 13 bases left between them. The CDR3 has 15 residues. Germline V gene lookup returns CDR1 LNHNV and CDR2 YYDKDF (reference sequence).

The TCR sequence derives from a person between 18 and 60 years old who received the Ad26.COV2.S COVID-19 vaccine or a placebo. The sequenced sample was peripheral blood, obtained in a trial of Ad26.COV2.S vaccine versus placebo. The gene calls are TRBV15 and TRBJ2-3, with D hard to call. CDR3 protein: CATSGYQVGTDTQYF. DNA for the CDR3: TGTGCCACCAGCGGGTACCAGGTAGGCACAGATACGCAGTATTTT.